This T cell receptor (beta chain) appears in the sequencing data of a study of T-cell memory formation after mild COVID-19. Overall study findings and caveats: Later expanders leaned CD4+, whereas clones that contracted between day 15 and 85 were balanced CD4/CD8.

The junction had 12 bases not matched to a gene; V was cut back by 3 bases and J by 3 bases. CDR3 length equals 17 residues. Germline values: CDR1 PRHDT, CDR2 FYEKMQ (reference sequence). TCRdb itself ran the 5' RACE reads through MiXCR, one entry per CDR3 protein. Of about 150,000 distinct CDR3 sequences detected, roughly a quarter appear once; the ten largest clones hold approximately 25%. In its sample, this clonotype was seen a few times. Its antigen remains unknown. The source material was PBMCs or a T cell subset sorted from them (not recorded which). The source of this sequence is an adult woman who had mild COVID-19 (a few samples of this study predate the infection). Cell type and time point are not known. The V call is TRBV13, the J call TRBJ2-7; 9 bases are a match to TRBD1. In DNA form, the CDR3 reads TGTGCCAGCAGCTTCGGGCGACCCGGGACAGGGTTCTACGAGCAGTACTTC. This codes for CASSFGRPGTGFYEQYF. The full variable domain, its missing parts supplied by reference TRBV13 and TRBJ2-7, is AAGVIQSPRHLIKEKRETATLKCYPIPRHDTVYWYQQGPGQDPQFLISFYEKMQSDKGSIPDRFSAQQFSDYHSELNMSSLELGDSALYFCASSFGRPGTGFYEQYFGPGTRLTVT.